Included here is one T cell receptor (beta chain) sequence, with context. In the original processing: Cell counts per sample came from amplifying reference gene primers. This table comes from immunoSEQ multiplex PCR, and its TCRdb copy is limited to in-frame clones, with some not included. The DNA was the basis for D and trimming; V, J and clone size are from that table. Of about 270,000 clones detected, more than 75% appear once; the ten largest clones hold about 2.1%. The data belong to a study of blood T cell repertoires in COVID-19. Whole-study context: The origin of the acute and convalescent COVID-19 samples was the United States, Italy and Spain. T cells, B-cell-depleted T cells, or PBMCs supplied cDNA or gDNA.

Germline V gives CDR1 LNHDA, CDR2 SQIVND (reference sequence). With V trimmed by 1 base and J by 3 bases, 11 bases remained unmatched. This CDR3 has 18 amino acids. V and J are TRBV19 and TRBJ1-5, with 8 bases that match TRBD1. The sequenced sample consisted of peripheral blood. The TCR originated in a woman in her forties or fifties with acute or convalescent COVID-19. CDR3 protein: CASSIGGGTGELNQPQHF. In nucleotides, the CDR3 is TGTGCCAGTAGTATAGGGGGGGGGACAGGAGAACTCAATCAGCCCCAGCATTTT.